Presented here are 2 T cell receptor beta chains from one specimen sequenced in a study of OX40 agonist ivuxolimab in advanced cancers. Method: immunoSEQ multiplex PCR; TCRdb's copy keeps in-frame clones and lacks some. This sample has about 72,000 clones, with around nine tenths found just once. Sequencing used CD4+ or CD8+ T cells sorted from blood, obtained in a trial of the OX40 agonist ivuxolimab. These receptors were obtained from an adult with an advanced solid tumor such as melanoma, head and neck, liver or kidney cancer.

In nucleotides, the CDR3 is TGTGCCAGCAGCACCGGGACACAAATTTCCTACAATGAGCAGTTCTTC. Its translation is CASSTGTQISYNEQFF. V gene TRBV2 combines with J gene TRBJ2-1; the D gene is possibly TRBD1 (6 bases). V dropped 6 bases and J dropped 1 base, with 16 bases sitting between them. Looked up from germline, CDR1 is SNHLY and CDR2 is FYNNEI. CDR3 size: 16 residues. The full variable domain, with the rest looked up from reference TRBV2 and TRBJ2-1, is EPEVTQTPSHQVTQMGQEVILRCVPISNHLYFYWYRQILGQKVEFLVSFYNNEISEKSEIFDDQFSVERPDGSNFTLKIRSTKLEDSAMYFCASSTGTQISYNEQFFGPGTRLTVL.

The chain joins TRBV19 to TRBJ1-3; D is undetermined. The V end lost 7 bases, the J end lost 0 bases, and 7 bases lay between the germline ends. Germline-derived CDR1 and CDR2 are LNHDA and SQIVND (reference sequence). The CDR3 is made up of 13 amino acids. The CDR3 here is CASMGFSGNTIYF. The CDR3 region has the DNA TGTGCCAGTATGGGCTTCTCTGGAAACACCATATATTTT.